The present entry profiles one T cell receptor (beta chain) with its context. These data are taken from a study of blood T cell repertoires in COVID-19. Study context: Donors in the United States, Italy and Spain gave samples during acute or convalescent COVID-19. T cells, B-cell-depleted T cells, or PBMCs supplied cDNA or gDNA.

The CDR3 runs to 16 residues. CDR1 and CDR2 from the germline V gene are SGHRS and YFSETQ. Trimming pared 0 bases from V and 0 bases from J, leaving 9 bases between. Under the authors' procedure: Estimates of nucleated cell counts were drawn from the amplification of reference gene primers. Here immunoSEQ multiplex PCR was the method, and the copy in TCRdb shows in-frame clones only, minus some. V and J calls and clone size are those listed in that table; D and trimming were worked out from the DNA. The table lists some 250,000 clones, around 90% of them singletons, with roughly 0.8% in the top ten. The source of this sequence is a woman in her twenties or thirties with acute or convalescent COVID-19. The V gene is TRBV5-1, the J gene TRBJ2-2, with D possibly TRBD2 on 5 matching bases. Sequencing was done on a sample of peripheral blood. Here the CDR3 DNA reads TGCGCCAGCAGCTTGGCTGCGGACTCGAACACCGGGGAGCTGTTTTTT. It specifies CASSLAADSNTGELFF.